The clone carrying this T cell receptor beta chain was recorded many times. The antigen remains undetermined. V lost 1 base and J lost 7; bases outside the gene matches: 4. There are 14 residues in the CDR3. TCRdb passed the 5' RACE reads through MiXCR, listing each CDR3 protein once. The repertoire holds about 200,000 distinct CDR3 sequences, with more than 25% as singletons. This record belongs to a study of CD8 T cells in ankylosing spondylitis. General study findings and limits: Disease-associated clones were reportedly significantly overrepresented in matched ankylosing spondylitis synovial fluid. Those disease-linked clones were CD8+; they were also relatively rare in peripheral blood. There was a TCR beta motif, made of eight highly homologous variants, that appeared characteristic of ankylosing spondylitis blood.

Sequencing input: blood, either unsorted or a sorted T cell fraction (not recorded which). The V gene is TRBV12-3 or TRBV12-4, the J gene TRBJ2-1, with 7 nucleotides matching TRBD1. The TCR sequence derives from a male donor with ankylosing spondylitis or in good health (not recorded which). This chain's CDR3 is CASSLGTGMNEQFF. CDR3 nucleotide sequence: TGTGCCAGCAGTTTAGGGACAGGAATGAATGAGCAGTTCTTC.